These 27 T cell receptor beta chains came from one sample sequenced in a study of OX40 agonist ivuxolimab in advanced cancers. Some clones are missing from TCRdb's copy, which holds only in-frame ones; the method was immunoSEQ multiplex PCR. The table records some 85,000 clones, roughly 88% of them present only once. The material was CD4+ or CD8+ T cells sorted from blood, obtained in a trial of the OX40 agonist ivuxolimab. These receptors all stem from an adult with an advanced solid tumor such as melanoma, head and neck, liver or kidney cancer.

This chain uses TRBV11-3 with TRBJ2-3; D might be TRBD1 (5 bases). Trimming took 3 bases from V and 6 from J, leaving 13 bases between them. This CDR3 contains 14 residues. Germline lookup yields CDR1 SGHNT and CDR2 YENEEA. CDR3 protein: CASSFGHSGDTQYF. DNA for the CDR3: TGTGCCAGCAGCTTCGGACACTCCGGGGATACGCAGTATTTT.

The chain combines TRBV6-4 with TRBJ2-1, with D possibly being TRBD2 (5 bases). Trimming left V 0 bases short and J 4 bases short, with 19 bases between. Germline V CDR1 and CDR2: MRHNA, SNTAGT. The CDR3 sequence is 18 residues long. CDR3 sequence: CASSDSSGVTGIYNEQFF. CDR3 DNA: TGTGCCAGCAGTGACTCGTCTGGAGTAACCGGGATATACAATGAGCAGTTCTTC.

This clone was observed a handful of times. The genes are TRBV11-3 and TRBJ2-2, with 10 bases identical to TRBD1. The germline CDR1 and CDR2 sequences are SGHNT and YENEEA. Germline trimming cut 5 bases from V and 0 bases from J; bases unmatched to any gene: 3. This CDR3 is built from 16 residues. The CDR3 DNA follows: TGTGCCAGCAGCCTTGGACAGGGGGCGAACACCGGGGAGCTGTTTTTT. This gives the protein CASSLGQGANTGELFF.

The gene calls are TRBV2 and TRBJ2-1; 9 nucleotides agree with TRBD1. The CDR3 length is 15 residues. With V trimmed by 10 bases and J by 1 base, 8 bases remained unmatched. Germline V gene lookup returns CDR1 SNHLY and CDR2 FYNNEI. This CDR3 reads CATCRDRASYNEQFF. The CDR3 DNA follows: TGTGCCACTTGTCGGGACAGGGCTTCCTACAATGAGCAGTTCTTC. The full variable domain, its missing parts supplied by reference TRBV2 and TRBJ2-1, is EPEVTQTPSHQVTQMGQEVILRCVPISNHLYFYWYRQILGQKVEFLVSFYNNEISEKSEIFDDQFSVERPDGSNFTLKIRSTKLEDSAMYFCATCRDRASYNEQFFGPGTRLTVL.

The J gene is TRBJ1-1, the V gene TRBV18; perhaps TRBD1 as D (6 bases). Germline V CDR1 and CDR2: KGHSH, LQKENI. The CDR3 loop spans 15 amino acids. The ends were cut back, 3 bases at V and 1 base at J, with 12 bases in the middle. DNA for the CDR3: TGTGCCAGCTCACCTCCCCCGACAGGGAACACTGAAGCTTTCTTT. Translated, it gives CASSPPPTGNTEAFF.

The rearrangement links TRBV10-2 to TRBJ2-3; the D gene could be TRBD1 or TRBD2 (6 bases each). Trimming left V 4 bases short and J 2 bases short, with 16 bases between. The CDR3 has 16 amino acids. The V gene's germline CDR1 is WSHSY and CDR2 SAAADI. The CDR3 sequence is CASSGSVAGHTDTQYF. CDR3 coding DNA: TGCGCCAGCAGTGGAAGTGTGGCGGGACACACAGATACGCAGTATTTT.

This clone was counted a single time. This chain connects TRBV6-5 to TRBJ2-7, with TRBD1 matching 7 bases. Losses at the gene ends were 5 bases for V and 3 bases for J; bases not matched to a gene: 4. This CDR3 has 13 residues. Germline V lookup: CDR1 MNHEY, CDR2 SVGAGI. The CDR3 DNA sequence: TGTGCCAGCAGTCGGGACAGTATCTACGAGCAGTACTTC. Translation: CASSRDSIYEQYF.

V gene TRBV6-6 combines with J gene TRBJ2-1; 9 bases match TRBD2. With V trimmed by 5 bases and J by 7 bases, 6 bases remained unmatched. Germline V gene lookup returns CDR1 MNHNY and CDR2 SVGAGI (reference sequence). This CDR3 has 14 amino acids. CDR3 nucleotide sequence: TGTGCCAGCAGTACCAGCGGGAGGCTTAATGAGCAGTTCTTC. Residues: CASSTSGRLNEQFF.

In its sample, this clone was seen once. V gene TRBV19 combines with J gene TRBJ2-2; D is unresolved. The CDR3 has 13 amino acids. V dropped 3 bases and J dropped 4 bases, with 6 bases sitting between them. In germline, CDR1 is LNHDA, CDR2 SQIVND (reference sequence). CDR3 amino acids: CASSMTSTGELFF. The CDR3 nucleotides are TGTGCCAGTAGTATGACCAGCACCGGGGAGCTGTTTTTT.

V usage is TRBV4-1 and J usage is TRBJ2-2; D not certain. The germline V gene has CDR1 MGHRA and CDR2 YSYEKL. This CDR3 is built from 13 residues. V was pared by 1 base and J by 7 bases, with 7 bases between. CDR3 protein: CASSQGGGGELFF. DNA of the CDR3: TGCGCCAGCAGCCAAGGAGGCGGCGGGGAGCTGTTTTTT.

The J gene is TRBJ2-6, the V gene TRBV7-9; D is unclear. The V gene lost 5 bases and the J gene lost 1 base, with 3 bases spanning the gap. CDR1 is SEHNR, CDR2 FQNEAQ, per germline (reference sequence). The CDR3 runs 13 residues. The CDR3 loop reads CASSTSGANVLTF. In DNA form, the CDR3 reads TGTGCCAGCAGCACGTCTGGGGCCAACGTCCTGACTTTC.

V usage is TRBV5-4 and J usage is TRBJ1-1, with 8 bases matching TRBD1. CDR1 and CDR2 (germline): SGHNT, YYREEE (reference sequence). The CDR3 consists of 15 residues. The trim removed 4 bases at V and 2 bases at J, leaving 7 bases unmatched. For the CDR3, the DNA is TGTGCCAGCAGCCTTAGACAGGGGCCAAACACTGAAGCTTTCTTT. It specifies CASSLRQGPNTEAFF. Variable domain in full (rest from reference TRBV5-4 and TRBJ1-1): ETGVTQSPTHLIKTRGQQVTLRCSSQSGHNTVSWYQQALGQGPQFIFQYYREEENGRGNFPPRFSGLQFPNYSSELNVNALELDDSALYLCASSLRQGPNTEAFFGQGTRLTVV.

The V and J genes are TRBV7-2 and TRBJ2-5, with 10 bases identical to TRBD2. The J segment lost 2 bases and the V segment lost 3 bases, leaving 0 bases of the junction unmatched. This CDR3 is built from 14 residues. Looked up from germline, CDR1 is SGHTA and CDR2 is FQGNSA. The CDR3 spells CASSFSGGQETQYF. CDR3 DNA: TGTGCCAGCAGCTTTAGCGGGGGGCAAGAGACCCAGTACTTC.

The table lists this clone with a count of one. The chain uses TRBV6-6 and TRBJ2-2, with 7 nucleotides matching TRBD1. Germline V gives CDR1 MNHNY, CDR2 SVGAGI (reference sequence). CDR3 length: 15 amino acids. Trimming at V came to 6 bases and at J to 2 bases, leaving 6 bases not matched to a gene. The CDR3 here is CASSHRQGNTGELFF. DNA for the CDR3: TGTGCCAGCAGCCACCGACAGGGAAACACCGGGGAGCTGTTTTTT.

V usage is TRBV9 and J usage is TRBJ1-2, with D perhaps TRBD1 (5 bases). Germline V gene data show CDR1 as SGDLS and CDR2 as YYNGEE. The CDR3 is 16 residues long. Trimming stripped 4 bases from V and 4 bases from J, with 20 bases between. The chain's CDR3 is CASSPRAGNVIYGYTF. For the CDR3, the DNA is TGTGCCAGCAGCCCAAGGGCAGGGAACGTTATCTATGGCTACACCTTC.

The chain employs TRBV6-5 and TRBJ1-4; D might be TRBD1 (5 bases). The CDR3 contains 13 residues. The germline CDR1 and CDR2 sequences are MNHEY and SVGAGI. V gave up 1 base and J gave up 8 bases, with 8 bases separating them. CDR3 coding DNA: TGTGCCAGCAGTTACTTAAGGGGAGAAAAACTGTTTTTT. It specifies CASSYLRGEKLFF.

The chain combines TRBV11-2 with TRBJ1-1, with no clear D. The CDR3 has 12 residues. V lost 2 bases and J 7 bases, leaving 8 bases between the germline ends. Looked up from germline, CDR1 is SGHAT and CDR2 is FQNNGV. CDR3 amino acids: CASSLFSFEAFF. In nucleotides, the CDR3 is TGTGCCAGCAGCTTATTCAGTTTTGAAGCTTTCTTT.

CDR3 protein: CASSDPVAGGSDNEQFF. In DNA, the CDR3 is TGTGCCAGCAGTGATCCGGTAGCGGGAGGGTCGGACAATGAGCAGTTCTTC. The chain links TRBV2 to TRBJ2-1, with TRBD2 identical over 11 bases. CDR1 and CDR2 from the germline V gene are SNHLY and FYNNEI. The CDR3 has 17 residues. The V and J ends lost 3 bases and 5 bases, in that order; junction bases with no gene match: 9.

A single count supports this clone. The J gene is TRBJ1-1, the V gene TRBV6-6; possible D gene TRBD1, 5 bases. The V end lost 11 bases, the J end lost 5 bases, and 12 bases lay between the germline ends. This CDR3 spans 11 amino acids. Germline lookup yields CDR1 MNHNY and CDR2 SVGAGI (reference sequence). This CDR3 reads CAVGRGTEAFF. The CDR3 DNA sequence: TGTGCCGTCGGAAGGGGTACTGAAGCTTTCTTT.

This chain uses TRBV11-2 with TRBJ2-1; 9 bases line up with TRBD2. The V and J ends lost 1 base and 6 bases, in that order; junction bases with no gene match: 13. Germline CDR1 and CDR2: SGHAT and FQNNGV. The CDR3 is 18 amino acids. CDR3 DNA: TGTGCCAGCAGCTTAGCGAACAGCGGGAGGACGAGCCGCAATGAGCAGTTCTTC. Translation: CASSLANSGRTSRNEQFF.

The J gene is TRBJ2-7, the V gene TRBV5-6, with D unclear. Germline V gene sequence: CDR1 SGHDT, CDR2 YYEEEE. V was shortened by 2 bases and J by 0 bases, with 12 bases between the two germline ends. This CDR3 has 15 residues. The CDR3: CASSFGQISSYEQYF. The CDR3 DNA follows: TGTGCCAGCAGCTTTGGGCAGATCAGCTCCTACGAGCAGTACTTC.

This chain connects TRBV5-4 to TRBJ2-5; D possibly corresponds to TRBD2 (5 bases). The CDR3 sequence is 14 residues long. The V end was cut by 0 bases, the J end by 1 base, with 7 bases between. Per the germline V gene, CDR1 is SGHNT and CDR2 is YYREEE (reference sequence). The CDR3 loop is CASSLGRLQETQYF. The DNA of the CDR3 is TGTGCCAGCAGCTTGGGGAGGCTCCAAGAGACCCAGTACTTC.

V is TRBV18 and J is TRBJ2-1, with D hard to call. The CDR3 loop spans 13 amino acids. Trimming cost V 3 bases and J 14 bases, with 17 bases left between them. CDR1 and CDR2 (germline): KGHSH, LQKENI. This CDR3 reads CASSPDMVVEEFF. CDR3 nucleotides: TGTGCCAGCTCACCCGATATGGTAGTCGAGGAGTTCTTC.

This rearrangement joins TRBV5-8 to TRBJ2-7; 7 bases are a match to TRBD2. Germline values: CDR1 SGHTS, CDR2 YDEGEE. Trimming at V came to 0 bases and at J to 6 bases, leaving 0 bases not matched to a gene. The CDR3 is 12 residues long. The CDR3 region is CASSLGTSEQYF. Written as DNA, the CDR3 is TGTGCCAGCAGCTTGGGGACTAGCGAGCAGTACTTC.

The CDR3 region is CASTPLRAGPLGEQYF. CDR3 nucleotides: TGTGCCAGCACTCCCCTCAGAGCGGGGCCTCTGGGCGAGCAGTACTTC. The chain joins TRBV7-8 to TRBJ2-7; 7 bases are shared with TRBD2. The ends lost 7 bases at V and 6 bases at J; junction bases unmatched: 18. This CDR3 region has 16 residues. Germline CDR1 reads SGHVS; CDR2 reads FQNEAQ.

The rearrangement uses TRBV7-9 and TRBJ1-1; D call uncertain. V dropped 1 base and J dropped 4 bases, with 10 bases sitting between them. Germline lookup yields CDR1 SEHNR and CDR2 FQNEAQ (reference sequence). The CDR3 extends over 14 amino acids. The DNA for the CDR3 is TGTGCCAGCAGCTTAGGTTTGGCGATCACTGAAGCTTTCTTT. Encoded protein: CASSLGLAITEAFF.

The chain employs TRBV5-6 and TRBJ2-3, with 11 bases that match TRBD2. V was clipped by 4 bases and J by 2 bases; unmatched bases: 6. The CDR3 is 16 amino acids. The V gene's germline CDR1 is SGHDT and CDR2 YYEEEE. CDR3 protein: CASSRLAGLVTDTQYF. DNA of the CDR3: TGTGCCAGCAGCCGACTAGCGGGGCTGGTCACAGATACGCAGTATTTT. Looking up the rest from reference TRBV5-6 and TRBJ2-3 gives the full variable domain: DAGVTQSPTHLIKTRGQQVTLRCSPKSGHDTVSWYQQALGQGPQFIFQYYEEEERQRGNFPDRFSGHQFPNYSSELNVNALLLGDSALYLCASSRLAGLVTDTQYFGPGTRLTVL.